This TCR beta chain was sequenced during a study of blood T cells in healthy people across ages. Findings and caveats of the study: Across the age range, TCR beta diversity per million T cells fell in a roughly linear way.

Using a J-beta primer mix together with a sample-barcoded 5' primer, a second PCR was run for about 7 to 12 cycles. Using its own MiXCR run on the 5' RACE reads, TCRdb lists one record per CDR3 protein. The sample carries 550,000 to 650,000 distinct CDR3 sequences, about 26% recorded once. A word on this clonotype: Its antigen is undetermined. One end of the junction varies from germline; a read error may be responsible.

This CDR3 is built from 15 residues. Germline V lookup: CDR1 LNHNV, CDR2 YYDKDF (reference sequence). These same records also appear under a second study, on T cells of mothers and their children. That report notes: In this cohort, donors were a few healthy Caucasian mothers plus their six children.

The sample comprised blood. This chain joins TRBV15 and TRBJ2-7; 8 bases align to TRBD2. The sequence was obtained from a boy aged 2 to 10 in good health. CDR3 DNA: TGTGCCACCAGCAGGGAGCGGGAGACTCCCTACGAGCAGCACTTC. Protein product: CATSRERETPYEQHF.